A single sample gave rise to the 22 T cell receptor beta chains below, sequenced in a study of radiotherapy plus CTLA-4 blockade in lung cancer. Using immunoSEQ multiplex PCR, the repertoire was profiled, and TCRdb retains in-frame clones only, with some absent. Of around 70,000 clones listed, 70% to 80% were seen once; the top ten hold about 15%. The sequenced sample was peripheral blood, obtained from a patient treated with radiotherapy plus ipilimumab. These TCRs come from a human donor with non-small cell lung cancer whose response to radiotherapy plus ipilimumab could not be evaluated. Some clones in this sample may be carry-over from other donors' samples.

This clone was seen a single time. The V and J genes are TRBV6-1 and TRBJ1-3, with D unclear. The CDR3 length is 15 residues. The germline V gene has CDR1 MNHNS and CDR2 SASEGT. V lost 1 base to trimming and J lost 2 bases, with 9 bases between them. CDR3 nucleotide sequence: TGTGCCAGCAGTGAAGACCTGCGCCCTGGAAACACCATATATTTT. This codes for CASSEDLRPGNTIYF.

The rearrangement uses TRBV7-2 and TRBJ2-1, with D maybe TRBD2 (5 bases). The V gene's germline CDR1 is SGHTA and CDR2 FQGNSA. The V gene lost 1 base and the J gene lost 10 bases, with 11 bases spanning the gap. The CDR3 runs to 13 residues. The CDR3 DNA is TGTGCCAGCAGCTTAGTTTTTACGGGGGAGCAGTTCTTC. This codes for CASSLVFTGEQFF.

CDR3 protein: CASSPDRVNYGYTF. The CDR3 nucleotides read TGTGCCAGCAGCCCAGACAGGGTGAACTATGGCTACACCTTC. The chain joins TRBV11-2 to TRBJ1-2, with TRBD1 identical over 7 bases. CDR1 and CDR2 from the germline V gene are SGHAT and FQNNGV. Trimming removed 5 bases from V and 2 bases from J; junction bases left unmatched: 5. CDR3 length: 14 residues.

CDR3 loop: CASSFTTLRNEQFF. The CDR3 region has the DNA TGTGCCAGCAGCTTTACAACCCTCAGGAATGAGCAGTTCTTC. V and J are TRBV7-2 and TRBJ2-1; D is ambiguous. The CDR3 extends over 14 amino acids. Trimming took off 3 bases at V and 7 bases at J, with 13 bases between the two ends. Per germline, CDR1 SGHTA and CDR2 FQGNSA.

The chain has TRBV5-1 and TRBJ2-7; a weak D match, TRBD2 (6 bases). The CDR3 is made up of 12 amino acids. Trimming took off 5 bases at V and 2 bases at J, with 8 bases between the two ends. CDR1 and CDR2 from the germline V gene are SGHRS and YFSETQ. CDR3 residues: CASRAGTYEQYF. Here the CDR3 DNA reads TGCGCCAGCAGGGCGGGAACCTACGAGCAGTACTTC.

This chain uses TRBV7-2 with TRBJ2-3; D remains ambiguous. Germline assignment: CDR1 SGHTA and CDR2 FQGNSA. Deletions cut 5 bases from V and 2 bases from J, with 8 bases between. This CDR3 comprises 13 residues. The CDR3 nucleotides are TGTGCCAGCAGCCTACCCTCCACAGATACGCAGTATTTT. Amino acid sequence: CASSLPSTDTQYF.

The chain links TRBV27 to TRBJ1-2; 7 positions match TRBD1. This CDR3 spans 14 amino acids. CDR1 and CDR2 (germline): MNHEY, SMNVEV (reference sequence). J gave up 7 bases and V 4 bases, and 9 bases lay outside the gene matches. The CDR3 protein is CASSYGTGDFGYTF. CDR3 coding DNA: TGTGCCAGCAGTTACGGTACAGGGGATTTTGGCTACACCTTC.

The chain joins TRBV27 to TRBJ1-2; 10 nucleotides align to TRBD1. This CDR3 comprises 13 residues. CDR1 MNHEY and CDR2 SMNVEV come from the germline V gene (reference sequence). The trim removed 4 bases at V and 7 bases at J, leaving 3 bases unmatched. The CDR3 sequence: CASSSTGGSGYTF. The DNA for the CDR3 is TGTGCCAGCAGTTCGACAGGGGGCAGTGGCTACACCTTC.

The sample holds one count of this clone. The chain employs TRBV15 and TRBJ1-1; TRBD1 aligns across 8 bases. From germline, CDR1 is LNHNV and CDR2 YYDKDF (reference sequence). V was clipped by 3 bases and J by 0 bases; unmatched bases: 6. This CDR3 spans 16 amino acids. The CDR3 DNA reads TGTGCCACCAGCAGCCACACGACAGGGGTGAACACTGAAGCTTTCTTT. Translated: CATSSHTTGVNTEAFF. Using reference TRBV15 and TRBJ1-1 for the parts outside the CDR3, the full variable domain is DAMVIQNPRYQVTQFGKPVTLSCSQTLNHNVMYWYQQKSSQAPKLLFHYYDKDFNNEADTPDNFQSRRPNTSFCFLDIRSPGLGDTAMYLCATSSHTTGVNTEAFFGQGTRLTVV.

Only a few counts were recorded for this clone. The genes are TRBV11-2 and TRBJ2-7; a weak D match, TRBD1 (5 bases). The V gene lost 3 bases and the J gene lost 5 bases, with 8 bases spanning the gap. The CDR3 runs to 12 residues. The germline V gene has CDR1 SGHAT and CDR2 FQNNGV. CDR3: CASSFQGHEQYF. The CDR3 DNA is TGTGCCAGCAGCTTTCAGGGCCACGAGCAGTACTTC. Variable domain in full (rest from reference TRBV11-2 and TRBJ2-7): EAGVAQSPRYKIIEKRQSVAFWCNPISGHATLYWYQQILGQGPKLLIQFQNNGVVDDSQLPKDRFSAERLKGVDSTLKIQPAKLEDSAVYLCASSFQGHEQYFGPGTRLTVT.

This chain connects TRBV4-2 to TRBJ2-7; D not resolved. Germline assignment: CDR1 LGHNA and CDR2 YNFKEQ. V dropped 1 base and J dropped 0 bases, with 7 bases sitting between them. CDR3 length: 14 amino acids. CDR3 DNA sequence: TGTGCCAGCAGCCAAGGATCCTACTCCTACGAGCAGTACTTC. Amino acids: CASSQGSYSYEQYF.

The rearrangement links TRBV25-1 to TRBJ1-2, with 8 bases aligning to TRBD1. Germline CDR1 reads MGHDK; CDR2 reads SYGVNS. The ends lost 2 bases at V and 6 bases at J; junction bases unmatched: 8. CDR3 size: 15 residues. Written as DNA, the CDR3 is TGTGCCAGCAGTGAAAAGGGACAGGCGTTCAATGGCTACACCTTC. Residues: CASSEKGQAFNGYTF.

V is TRBV28 and J is TRBJ1-5, with 8 bases matching TRBD1. The CDR3 loop spans 11 amino acids. Germline loops: CDR1 MDHEN, CDR2 SYDVKM. The CDR3 here is CVTGGNQPQHF. CDR3 in DNA: TGTGTGACAGGGGGCAATCAGCCCCAGCATTTT.

The chain uses TRBV2 and TRBJ1-1, with a possible D match to TRBD1 (5 bases). Germline V gives CDR1 SNHLY, CDR2 FYNNEI. Trimming removed 4 bases from V and 0 bases from J, with 15 bases in between. There are 16 residues in the CDR3. CDR3 sequence (DNA): TGTGCCAGCAGTGGTTTACTGGACACATTGAACACTGAAGCTTTCTTT. Its protein is CASSGLLDTLNTEAFF.

This chain links TRBV5-1 with TRBJ1-1; tentative D call: TRBD1 (5 bases). CDR1 is SGHRS and CDR2 is YFSETQ in the germline V gene. The CDR3 sequence is 14 residues long. V was cut by 4 bases and J by 3 bases, with 13 bases left in between. CDR3 nucleotide sequence: TGCGCCAGCAGCGTTGGGGCATTAGACACTGAAGCTTTCTTT. Amino acids: CASSVGALDTEAFF.

This clone was seen just once. The genes are TRBV2 and TRBJ2-3, with D possibly TRBD2 on 5 matching bases. The CDR3 sequence is 17 residues long. Looked up from germline, CDR1 is SNHLY and CDR2 is FYNNEI. The germline V and J ends were trimmed by 5 bases and 8 bases, with 26 bases remaining between them. CDR3 sequence reads: CASSKTASTNLRGTQYF. As DNA, the CDR3 is TGTGCCAGCAGTAAAACCGCTAGCACCAACCTCCGCGGTACGCAGTATTTT.

This clone was found many times. The chain recombines TRBV6-5 with TRBJ1-5, with 9 bases matching TRBD1. The germline V gene encodes CDR1 MNHEY and CDR2 SVGAGI. V was pared by 6 bases and J by 5 bases, with 8 bases of the junction left unmatched. This CDR3 contains 15 residues. The CDR3 bases are TGTGCCAGCAGACCTACCGGGACAGGGTATCAGCCCCAGCATTTT. This sequence encodes CASRPTGTGYQPQHF.

This clone was detected only once. This chain links TRBV5-1 with TRBJ2-1; 12 bases are shared with TRBD2. V gave up 0 bases and J gave up 5 bases; unmatched junction bases: 0. CDR1 and CDR2 from the germline V gene are SGHRS and YFSETQ. The CDR3 covers 15 residues. CDR3 in DNA: TGCGCCAGCAGCTTGGGACTAGCGGGGGACAATGAGCAGTTCTTC. Translation gives CASSLGLAGDNEQFF.

This clone appeared a single time. The J gene is TRBJ1-5, the V gene TRBV4-3; a possible D gene is TRBD1 (5 bases). Germline lookup yields CDR1 LGHNA and CDR2 YSLEER. The V gene lost 0 bases and the J gene lost 0 bases, with 18 bases spanning the gap. This CDR3 region has 19 residues. The CDR3 loop reads CASSQELLGRGGSNQPQHF. The DNA of the CDR3 is TGCGCCAGCAGCCAAGAATTGTTGGGGAGGGGTGGTAGCAATCAGCCCCAGCATTTT.

The V call is TRBV19, the J call TRBJ1-5; 9 nucleotides align to TRBD1. CDR3 length: 16 amino acids. Trimming at V came to 4 bases and at J to 6 bases, leaving 10 bases not matched to a gene. Looked up from germline, CDR1 is LNHDA and CDR2 is SQIVND (reference sequence). This chain's CDR3 is CASSTLTGGSGQPQHF. DNA for the CDR3: TGTGCCAGTAGTACGCTTACAGGGGGCTCGGGTCAGCCCCAGCATTTT.

The chain carries TRBV6-1 and TRBJ1-5; D perhaps matches TRBD1 (5 bases). Trimming took 1 base from V and 7 from J, leaving 11 bases between them. This CDR3 spans 14 amino acids. Germline CDR1 and CDR2: MNHNS and SASEGT. The CDR3 reads CASSEDRSKQPQHF. Written as DNA, the CDR3 is TGTGCCAGCAGTGAAGACAGGTCCAAACAGCCCCAGCATTTT.

The rearrangement joins TRBV15 to TRBJ1-5, with D perhaps TRBD1 (5 bases). The germline V gene encodes CDR1 LNHNV and CDR2 YYDKDF (reference sequence). The CDR3 runs 18 residues. V was clipped by 4 bases and J by 2 bases, with 21 bases between them. CDR3 DNA sequence: TGTGCCACCAGCACCCCCGCAGGGACTGGTACGGGCAATCAGCCCCAGCATTTT. Its translation: CATSTPAGTGTGNQPQHF.